This T cell receptor (beta chain) was sequenced for a study of identical twins. Study-level points and caveats: Out-of-frame alpha sequences shared by twins showed excess low generation probability. In drawing conclusions, the study used cross-sectional statistical analysis and did not follow the same donors. Sequences that were beta out-of-frame showed weaker excess twin sharing.

Unmatched junction bases numbered 4, after V lost 2 bases and J lost 2 bases. CDR3 length equals 15 residues. The germline CDR1 and CDR2 sequences are SGDLS and YYNGEE. This clonotype occurred a few times. Its antigen is unidentified. Template switching created a universal primer site, and the cDNA included unique molecular identifiers. TCRdb analysed the 5' RACE reads with MiXCR anew, one entry per CDR3 protein. The data hold 1.5 million to 2 million distinct CDR3 sequences, with less than 35% observed a single time. The genes are TRBV9 and TRBJ2-3, with 8 bases lining up with TRBD2. Sequences were obtained from cord blood. The receptor's source is a newborn girl in good health. The CDR3 reads CASSVRGGTTDTQYF. CDR3 DNA sequence: TGTGCCAGCAGCGTCCGCGGGGGGACCACAGATACGCAGTATTTT. The whole variable domain, filled in from reference TRBV9 and TRBJ2-3, reads DSGVTQTPKHLITATGQRVTLRCSPRSGDLSVYWYQQSLDQGLQFLIQYYNGEERAKGNILERFSAQQFPDLHSELNLSSLELGDSALYFCASSVRGGTTDTQYFGPGTRLTVL.